Below, one T cell receptor beta chain is given with its context. The antigen remains undetermined. The length of the CDR3 is 17 residues. Trimming took 6 bases from V and 0 from J, leaving 15 bases between them. The germline CDR1 and CDR2 sequences are SNHLY and FYNNEI. The record originates from a study of shared clonotypes between healthy human individuals. Study conclusions and caveats: The naive CD4 repertoires of a few donors were compared, and around 5% of clonotypes were shared.

Naive CD8 cells, CD45RO-negative and positively selected for CCR7, excluded terminally differentiated effector memory CD45RA+ cells. The test was conducted at deep level. Method: immunoSEQ multiplex PCR; TCRdb's copy keeps in-frame clones and lacks some. The data hold approximately 2,000,000 clones, with over 85% observed a single time. Sequencing was done on a sample of naive CD8+ T cells from PBMCs. This clonotype was sampled from a man aged 18 to 35 in good health. Some clones in this sample may be carry-over from other donors' samples. V is TRBV2 and J is TRBJ2-6, with D unclear. The CDR3 DNA follows: TGTGCCAGCAGCGCCCCTTTAGTTAGCTCTGGGGCCAACGTCCTGACTTTC. Residues: CASSAPLVSSGANVLTF. Supplemented by reference TRBV2 and TRBJ2-6, the full variable domain reads EPEVTQTPSHQVTQMGQEVILRCVPISNHLYFYWYRQILGQKVEFLVSFYNNEISEKSEIFDDQFSVERPDGSNFTLKIRSTKLEDSAMYFCASSAPLVSSGANVLTFGAGSRLTVL.